The clone carrying this T cell receptor beta chain was detected only a few times. Its antigen is undetermined. Targeted sequencing depth ranged from 1 in 200,000 to 1 in 1 million T cells. Assay used: immunoSEQ multiplex PCR; TCRdb lists only in-frame clones, some missing. The table has approximately 330,000 clones, roughly 79% seen once; the top ten hold roughly 6.3%. This specimen comes from a study of cytotoxic CD8 clonotypes in ibrutinib-treated CLL. About the study: Recorded responses included approximately 25 partial and 2 complete; following median approximately 5.5 years, roughly 15 stayed remitted and roughly twelve progressed. Productive templates averaged around 250,000 per sample, and productive rearrangements roughly 90,000.

This CDR3 is built from 14 residues. The V gene end was trimmed by 0 bases and the J gene end by 5 bases; junction bases not matched to a gene: 1. In germline, CDR1 is LGHNT, CDR2 FRNRAP. Study conclusions and caveats: Clonality increased at ibrutinib response, then returned toward baseline at progression.

The source is a human donor with chronic lymphocytic leukemia. This specimen was PBMCs, taken before ibrutinib treatment. The rearrangement uses TRBV12-5 and TRBJ1-5, with 7 nucleotides matching TRBD1. CDR3 sequence reads: CASGLVQGYQPQHF. CDR3 bases: TGTGCTAGTGGTTTGGTACAGGGGTATCAGCCCCAGCATTTT.